This T cell receptor (beta chain) was obtained from a study of blood T cell repertoires in COVID-19. Study summary: The origin of the acute and convalescent COVID-19 samples was the United States, Italy and Spain. PBMCs, B-cell-depleted T cells, or T cells provided the cDNA or gDNA that made up the material.

In the authors' workflow: The assay estimated nucleated cells by amplifying reference gene primers. Only in-frame clones appear in the TCRdb table, and some are missing; sequencing was by immunoSEQ multiplex PCR. The DNA gave D and trimming, while V, J and clone size come from that table. The profile shows about 20,000 clones, over 75% of them singletons. The CDR3 totals 14 residues. Germline CDR1 MNHEY, CDR2 SMNVEV (reference sequence). With 2 bases clipped from V and 6 bases from J, the junction kept 6 bases outside the gene matches. The sample taken for sequencing was peripheral blood. This clonotype was obtained from a man aged 45 to 65 with active COVID-19. V gene TRBV27 combines with J gene TRBJ1-1; 7 positions match TRBD1. DNA for the CDR3: TGTGCCAGCAGTTTAAACAGGGGCGGGGCTGAAGCTTTCTTT. Its protein is CASSLNRGGAEAFF.